What follows are 26 T cell receptor beta chains derived from one specimen sequenced in a study of metastatic and nonmetastatic thyroid tumors. No patient had received any treatment before thyroid surgery. Using MiXCR, TCRdb reanalyzed the PCR reads. Of more than 15,000 clones listed, roughly 27% are singletons. Sequenced: adjacent normal tissue. The source is a female donor with papillary thyroid cancer or a benign thyroid nodule (not recorded which). Some clones in this sample may be carry-over from other donors' samples.

This clone has more than one count but fewer than ten. The genes are TRBV2 and TRBJ2-5; no clear D gene. This CDR3 spans 13 amino acids. V shed 6 bases and J shed 0 bases, with 8 bases lying between them. Germline V lookup: CDR1 SNHLY, CDR2 FYNNEI. CDR3 sequence reads: CASSVGYQETQYF. The CDR3, as DNA: TGTGCCAGCAGCGTAGGGTACCAAGAGACCCAGTACTTC.

This clone was observed a handful of times. The gene calls are TRBV19 and TRBJ1-1, with D hard to call. The CDR3 sequence is 14 residues long. The V gene lost 6 bases and the J gene lost 1 base, with 12 bases spanning the gap. The germline CDR1 and CDR2 sequences are LNHDA and SQIVND (reference sequence). The CDR3 coding sequence is TGTGCCAGTAGCCAAGCAGCCAAGAACACTGAAGCTTTCTTT. Amino acids: CASSQAAKNTEAFF.

This clone was found a few times. The V call is TRBV20-1, the J call TRBJ2-7; D could derive from TRBD1 or TRBD2 (5 bases each). Germline-derived CDR1 and CDR2 are DFQATT and SNEGSKA (reference sequence). The V end was cut by 3 bases, the J end by 5 bases, with 17 bases between. The CDR3 sequence is 14 residues long. The CDR3 protein is CSARGDPGTNEQYF. The CDR3 DNA reads as TGCAGTGCTAGGGGGGACCCAGGTACGAACGAGCAGTACTTC.

The CDR3 is CASSLGTGLAVPFYNEQFF. The CDR3 coding sequence is TGTGCCAGCAGCTTAGGAACGGGACTAGCGGTCCCCTTCTACAATGAGCAGTTCTTC. V gene TRBV11-1 combines with J gene TRBJ2-1, with 11 nucleotides matching TRBD2. Germline loops: CDR1 SGHAT, CDR2 FQDESV (reference sequence). Unmatched junction bases numbered 11, after V lost 1 base and J lost 3 bases. The length of the CDR3 is 19 residues.

This clone is medium-sized in the sample. V gene TRBV7-2 combines with J gene TRBJ2-7, with a weak D call TRBD2 (6 bases). The CDR3 length is 15 residues. V was shortened by 9 bases and J by 7 bases, with 25 bases between the two germline ends. Germline CDR1 reads SGHTA; CDR2 reads FQGNSA. This CDR3 is CASTLAASLYREQYF. The CDR3 coding sequence is TGTGCCAGTACCTTAGCGGCATCCCTATACCGGGAGCAGTACTTC.

The chain joins TRBV5-1 to TRBJ2-4; D gene unclear. Trimming removed 4 bases at V and 3 bases at J, with 11 bases between. Germline V gives CDR1 SGHRS, CDR2 YFSETQ. The CDR3 has 14 amino acids. For the CDR3, the DNA is TGCGCCAGCAGCCCCGAAGGCGGCAAAAACATTCAGTACTTC. Its protein product is CASSPEGGKNIQYF.

This chain uses TRBV20-1 with TRBJ1-5; D is ambiguous. Germline values: CDR1 DFQATT, CDR2 SNEGSKA (reference sequence). The length of the CDR3 is 14 residues. Trimming left V 0 bases short and J 0 bases short, with 6 bases between. The CDR3 region has the DNA TGCAGTGCTAGAGACCTTCTTAGCAATCAGCCCCAGCATTTT. Its translation is CSARDLLSNQPQHF.

The CDR3 DNA reads TGTGCCAGCAGCCCTTTGGCCGGGGAGCTGTTTTTT. It translates to CASSPLAGELFF. The genes are TRBV3-1 and TRBJ2-2; no firm D call. V gave up 4 bases and J gave up 6 bases, with 6 bases separating them. The CDR3 sequence is 12 residues long. Germline CDR1 and CDR2: LGHDT and YNNKEL (reference sequence). The full variable domain, rest sourced from reference TRBV3-1 and TRBJ2-2, is DTAVSQTPKYLVTQMGNDKSIKCEQNLGHDTMYWYKQDSKKFLKIMFSYNNKELIINETVPNRFSPKSPDKAHLNLHINSLELGDSAVYFCASSPLAGELFFGEGSRLTVL.

The chain is built from TRBV2 and TRBJ2-7; 9 nucleotides agree with TRBD1. The germline V gene encodes CDR1 SNHLY and CDR2 FYNNEI. J lost 6 bases, V lost 4 bases, and 4 bases had no gene match. CDR3 length: 13 amino acids. The CDR3 here is CASSGTGAGEQYF. In nucleotides, the CDR3 is TGTGCCAGCAGTGGGACAGGGGCCGGCGAGCAGTACTTC.

J is TRBJ1-4 and V is TRBV5-1; 9 positions match TRBD1. CDR3 length: 14 residues. Germline V gene data show CDR1 as SGHRS and CDR2 as YFSETQ. V lost 0 bases, J lost 7 bases, and 1 base stayed unmatched. CDR3 residues: CASSLVTGGEKLFF. CDR3 nucleotide sequence: TGCGCCAGCAGCTTGGTGACAGGGGGTGAAAAACTGTTTTTT. Full variable domain (rest looked up from reference TRBV5-1 and TRBJ1-4): KAGVTQTPRYLIKTRGQQVTLSCSPISGHRSVSWYQQTPGQGLQFLFEYFSETQRNKGNFPGRFSGRQFSNSRSEMNVSTLELGDSALYLCASSLVTGGEKLFFGSGTQLSVL.

The chain carries TRBV19 and TRBJ1-6; D unresolved. The CDR3 sequence is 13 residues long. V lost 6 bases to trimming and J lost 8 bases, with 11 bases between them. CDR1 LNHDA and CDR2 SQIVND come from the germline V gene (reference sequence). CDR3 sequence (DNA): TGTGCCAGTAGGAGGCACGGGGATTCACCCCTCCACTTT. As protein: CASRRHGDSPLHF.

The CDR3 DNA is TGTGCCAGCAGCGTAGCTACACAGGCCACCTCTGGAAACACCATATATTTT. Translating gives CASSVATQATSGNTIYF. This rearrangement joins TRBV9 to TRBJ1-3; maybe TRBD1 (5 bases). Germline V gene data show CDR1 as SGDLS and CDR2 as YYNGEE. CDR3 size: 17 residues. The ends were cut back, 0 bases at V and 0 bases at J, with 13 bases in the middle.

This clone is categorized as medium-sized. V is TRBV12-3 or TRBV12-4 and J is TRBJ2-1; unclear D gene. CDR3 length: 13 amino acids. V lost 1 base and J 9 bases, leaving 10 bases between the germline ends. The CDR3 DNA follows: TGTGCCAGCAGTTTAGGGGTGTCTCGTGAGCAGTTCTTC. It specifies CASSLGVSREQFF.

Here the CDR3 DNA reads TGCGCCAGCAGCCAGGGACTAGGGGGCACAGATACGCAGTATTTT. Translated: CASSQGLGGTDTQYF. The rearrangement links TRBV4-1 to TRBJ2-3, with TRBD2 matching 8 bases. This CDR3 comprises 15 residues. Germline values: CDR1 MGHRA, CDR2 YSYEKL. Germline trimming cut 3 bases from V and 1 base from J; bases unmatched to any gene: 3.

The table lists this clone with a few counts. The V gene is TRBV12-3 or TRBV12-4, the J gene TRBJ1-5; D remains ambiguous. The ends were cut back, 2 bases at V and 7 bases at J, with 12 bases in the middle. There are 14 residues in the CDR3. The CDR3 DNA is TGTGCCAGCAGTTTACCGGCAGGAGTACAGCCCCAGCATTTT. Its protein is CASSLPAGVQPQHF.

This clone appeared a few times. The chain employs TRBV28 and TRBJ1-3; D remains unclear. There are 14 residues in the CDR3. V lost 3 bases and J 2 bases, leaving 8 bases between the germline ends. Germline-derived CDR1 and CDR2 are MDHEN and SYDVKM. The DNA for the CDR3 is TGTGCCAGCAGTTTGTCAGGAGCTGGAAACACCATATATTTT. Protein sequence: CASSLSGAGNTIYF.

The CDR3 DNA follows: TGTGCCAGCAGACAGACTAGCGGGGGAGGAGATACGCAGTATTTT. This codes for CASRQTSGGGDTQYF. The genes are TRBV11-2 and TRBJ2-3; 12 bases align to TRBD2. The germline V gene has CDR1 SGHAT and CDR2 FQNNGV. The CDR3 runs to 15 residues. With V trimmed by 6 bases and J by 5 bases, 6 bases remained unmatched.

Comment on this clone: At one boundary the junction diverges from the germline segment, which might be a read error. The J gene is TRBJ1-1, the V gene TRBV10-3; D unclear. Germline CDR1 reads ENHRY; CDR2 reads SYGVKD. The CDR3 runs 16 residues. DNA for the CDR3: TGTGCCATCAGTGAGTCGATTGGGCGGACGAACATTGAAGCTTTCTTT. Translated: CAISESIGRTNIEAFF.

This chain joins TRBV20-1 and TRBJ1-1; the match to TRBD1 covers 7 bases. This CDR3 is built from 14 residues. Unmatched junction bases numbered 5, after V lost 2 bases and J lost 2 bases. In germline, CDR1 is DFQATT, CDR2 SNEGSKA (reference sequence). CDR3 DNA sequence: TGCAGTGCTAGATTGCCAGGGGGTAACACTGAAGCTTTCTTT. It is translated as CSARLPGGNTEAFF.

On this clone: The same CDR3 is also encoded by other DNA sequences in this sample. The CDR3 is CAISVFEGRRTDTQYF. CDR3 bases: TGTGCCATCAGTGTATTCGAGGGGAGGCGCACAGATACGCAGTATTTT. The chain employs TRBV10-3 and TRBJ2-3; the D gene is possibly TRBD2 (6 bases). Between the trimmed V and J ends, which lost 4 bases and 1 base, there was a span of 15 bases. This CDR3 contains 16 residues. Germline V gives CDR1 ENHRY, CDR2 SYGVKD.

The CDR3 DNA reads as TGTGCCAGCAGGAGGGACAGCACCTACGAGCAGTACTTC. This sequence encodes CASRRDSTYEQYF. This chain connects TRBV6-1 to TRBJ2-7; 7 bases align to TRBD1. The CDR3 is 13 amino acids. In germline, CDR1 is MNHNS, CDR2 SASEGT. With 6 bases clipped from V and 2 bases from J, the junction kept 4 bases outside the gene matches.

CDR3 DNA sequence: TGCAGTGCTGTAGCGGGGGCGATCACCGGGGAGCTGTTTTTT. It encodes CSAVAGAITGELFF. The chain links TRBV20-1 to TRBJ2-2, with TRBD2 matching 9 bases. CDR1 is DFQATT, CDR2 SNEGSKA, per germline (reference sequence). The CDR3 has 14 residues. V dropped 5 bases and J dropped 4; count of bases not matched to a gene: 5.

This clone is deemed medium-sized. Other DNA sequences in this sample translate to the same CDR3. The rearrangement links TRBV10-3 to TRBJ1-1; TRBD1 matches at 7 bases. Germline V gives CDR1 ENHRY, CDR2 SYGVKD. The CDR3 has 13 amino acids. V was clipped by 8 bases and J by 0 bases; unmatched bases: 3. The CDR3 region is CAIGQELNTEAFF. CDR3 sequence (DNA): TGTGCCATCGGACAGGAGTTGAACACTGAAGCTTTCTTT.

The rearrangement uses TRBV11-2 and TRBJ2-2; 12 bases are a match to TRBD2. Germline CDR1 and CDR2: SGHAT and FQNNGV. CDR3 length: 16 residues. Trimming removed 5 bases from V and 5 bases from J; junction bases left unmatched: 6. CDR3 sequence (DNA): TGTGCCAGCAGCATCGGACTAGCGGGGAGGACCGGGGAGCTGTTTTTT. This sequence encodes CASSIGLAGRTGELFF.

This clone has at least ten counts. The sample has other DNA sequences that encode this CDR3 too. J is TRBJ1-2 and V is TRBV6-1, with D perhaps TRBD1 (6 bases). V lost 8 bases to trimming and J lost 2 bases, with 12 bases between them. This CDR3 spans 13 amino acids. Per germline, CDR1 MNHNS and CDR2 SASEGT. CDR3 in amino acids: CASAPGGNYGYTF. The CDR3 bases are TGTGCCAGCGCCCCCGGGGGCAACTATGGCTACACCTTC.

The genes are TRBV27 and TRBJ2-3; D may correspond to TRBD1 or TRBD2 (6 bases each). CDR3 size: 19 residues. Germline CDR1 reads MNHEY; CDR2 reads SMNVEV (reference sequence). With 1 base removed from V and 2 bases from J, the gap between germline ends came to 22 bases. CDR3 region: CASSLLGGPGRFVTDTQYF. CDR3 DNA sequence: TGTGCCAGCAGTTTATTAGGGGGGCCGGGGAGATTTGTCACAGATACGCAGTATTTT.